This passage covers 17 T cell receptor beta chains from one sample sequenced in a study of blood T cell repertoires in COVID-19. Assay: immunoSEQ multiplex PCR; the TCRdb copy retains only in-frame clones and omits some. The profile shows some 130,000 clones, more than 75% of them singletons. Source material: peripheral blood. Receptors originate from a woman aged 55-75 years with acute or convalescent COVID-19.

In DNA form, the CDR3 reads TGTGCCAGTAGTGCCCACAGGGGGCCCCTCCTTCAAAGCTCCTACAATGAGCAGTTCTTC. Translation: CASSAHRGPLLQSSYNEQFF. V is TRBV19 and J is TRBJ2-1, with 9 nucleotides matching TRBD1. The CDR3 extends over 20 amino acids. J lost 0 bases, V lost 5 bases, and 17 bases had no gene match. The germline V gene encodes CDR1 LNHDA and CDR2 SQIVND (reference sequence). Using reference TRBV19 and TRBJ2-1 for the parts outside the CDR3, the full variable domain is DGGITQSPKYLFRKEGQNVTLSCEQNLNHDAMYWYRQDPGQGLRLIYYSQIVNDFQKGDIAEGYSVSREKKESFPLTVTSAQKNPTAFYLCASSAHRGPLLQSSYNEQFFGPGTRLTVL.

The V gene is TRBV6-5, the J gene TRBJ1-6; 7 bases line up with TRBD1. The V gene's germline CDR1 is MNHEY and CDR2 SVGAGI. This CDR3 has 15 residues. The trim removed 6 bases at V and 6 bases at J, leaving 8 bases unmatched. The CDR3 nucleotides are TGTGCCAGCAGAATAGAGACAGGGCCTAATTCACCCCTCCACTTT. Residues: CASRIETGPNSPLHF.

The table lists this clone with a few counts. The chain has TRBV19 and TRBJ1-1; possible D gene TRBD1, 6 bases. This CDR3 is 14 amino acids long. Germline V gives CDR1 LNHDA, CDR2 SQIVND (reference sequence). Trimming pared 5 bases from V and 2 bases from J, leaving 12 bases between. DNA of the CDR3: TGTGCCAGTAGTTTCGGACAGCTAAACACTGAAGCTTTCTTT. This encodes CASSFGQLNTEAFF.

CDR3 DNA: TGTGCCAGCAGCTTAGCAGGGGCAGGTATAAGTCAGCCCCAGCATTTT. This encodes CASSLAGAGISQPQHF. The chain carries TRBV7-8 and TRBJ1-5; possible D gene TRBD1, 5 bases. Per the germline V gene, CDR1 is SGHVS and CDR2 is FQNEAQ. V was pared by 0 bases and J by 6 bases, with 15 bases between. The CDR3 sequence is 16 residues long.

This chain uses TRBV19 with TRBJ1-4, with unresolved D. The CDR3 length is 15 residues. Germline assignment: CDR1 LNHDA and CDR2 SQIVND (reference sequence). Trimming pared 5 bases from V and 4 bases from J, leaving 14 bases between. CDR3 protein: CASSVGMRHNEKLFF. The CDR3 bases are TGTGCCAGTAGTGTCGGGATGCGGCATAATGAAAAACTGTTTTTT.

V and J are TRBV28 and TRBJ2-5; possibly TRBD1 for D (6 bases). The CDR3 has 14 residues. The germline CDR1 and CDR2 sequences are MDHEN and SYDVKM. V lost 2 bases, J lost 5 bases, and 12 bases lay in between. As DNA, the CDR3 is TGTGCCAGCAGTTTAACTTTCGACAGGGAGACCCAGTACTTC. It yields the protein CASSLTFDRETQYF.

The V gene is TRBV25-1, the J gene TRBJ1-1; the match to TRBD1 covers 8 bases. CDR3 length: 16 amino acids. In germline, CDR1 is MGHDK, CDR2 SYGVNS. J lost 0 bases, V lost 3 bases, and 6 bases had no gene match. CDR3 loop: CASSDRPGGVNTEAFF. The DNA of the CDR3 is TGTGCCAGCAGTGATCGCCCAGGGGGCGTGAACACTGAAGCTTTCTTT.

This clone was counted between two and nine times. CDR3 residues: CASSSLAGGPGKTQYF. CDR3 nucleotide sequence: TGTGCCAGCAGCTCTTTAGCGGGAGGGCCGGGGAAGACCCAGTACTTC. The chain has TRBV5-4 and TRBJ2-5, with 11 bases lining up with TRBD2. The CDR3 runs 16 residues. Germline assignment: CDR1 SGHNT and CDR2 YYREEE (reference sequence). Trimming at V came to 3 bases and at J to 6 bases, leaving 10 bases not matched to a gene. The variable domain in full, completed from reference TRBV5-4 and TRBJ2-5, reads ETGVTQSPTHLIKTRGQQVTLRCSSQSGHNTVSWYQQALGQGPQFIFQYYREEENGRGNFPPRFSGLQFPNYSSELNVNALELDDSALYLCASSSLAGGPGKTQYFGPGTRLLVL.

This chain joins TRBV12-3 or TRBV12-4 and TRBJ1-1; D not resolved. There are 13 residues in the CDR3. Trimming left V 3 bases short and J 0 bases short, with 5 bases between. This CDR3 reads CASSFQMNTEAFF. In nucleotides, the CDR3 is TGTGCCAGCAGTTTCCAGATGAACACTGAAGCTTTCTTT.

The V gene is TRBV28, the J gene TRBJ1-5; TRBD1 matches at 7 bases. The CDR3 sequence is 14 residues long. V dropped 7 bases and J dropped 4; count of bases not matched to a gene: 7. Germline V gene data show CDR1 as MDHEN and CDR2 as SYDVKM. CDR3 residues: CASTPGQLNQPQHF. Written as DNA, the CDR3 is TGTGCCAGCACCCCGGGACAGTTGAATCAGCCCCAGCATTTT.

CDR3 protein: CASSPAGDNQPQHF. The CDR3, as DNA: TGTGCCAGCTCACCAGCGGGGGACAATCAGCCCCAGCATTTT. The V gene is TRBV18, the J gene TRBJ1-5; D may be TRBD1 (5 bases). Deletions cut 2 bases from V and 3 bases from J, with 8 bases between. Per germline, CDR1 KGHSH and CDR2 LQKENI. The CDR3 totals 14 residues.

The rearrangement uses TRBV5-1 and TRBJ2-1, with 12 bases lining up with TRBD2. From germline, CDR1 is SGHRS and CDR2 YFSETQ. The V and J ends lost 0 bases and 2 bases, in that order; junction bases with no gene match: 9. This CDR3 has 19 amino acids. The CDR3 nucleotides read TGCGCCAGCAGCTTGGCGCTAGCGGGAGGGCGGGGGGCCTACAATGAGCAGTTCTTC. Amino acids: CASSLALAGGRGAYNEQFF.

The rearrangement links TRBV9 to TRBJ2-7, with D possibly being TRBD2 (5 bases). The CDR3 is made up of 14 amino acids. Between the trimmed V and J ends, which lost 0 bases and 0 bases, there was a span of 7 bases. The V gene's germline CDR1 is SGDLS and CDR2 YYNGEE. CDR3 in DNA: TGTGCCAGCAGCGTAGGCGGGTTCTCCTACGAGCAGTACTTC. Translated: CASSVGGFSYEQYF.

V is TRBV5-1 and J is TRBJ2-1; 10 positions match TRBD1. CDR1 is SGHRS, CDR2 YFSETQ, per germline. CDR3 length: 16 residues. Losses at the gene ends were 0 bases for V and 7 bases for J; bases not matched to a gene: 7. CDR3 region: CASSLESPDRGNEQFF. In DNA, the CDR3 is TGCGCCAGCAGCTTGGAATCTCCGGACAGGGGGAATGAGCAGTTCTTC.

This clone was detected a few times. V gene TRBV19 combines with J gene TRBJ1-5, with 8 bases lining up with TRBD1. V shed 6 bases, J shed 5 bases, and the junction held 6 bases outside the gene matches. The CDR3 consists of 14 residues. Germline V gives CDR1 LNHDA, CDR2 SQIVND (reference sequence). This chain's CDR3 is CASSGQGDDQPQHF. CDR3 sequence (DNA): TGTGCCAGTAGCGGACAGGGTGACGATCAGCCCCAGCATTTT.

This chain's CDR3 is CASRQTGSSGNTIYF. The CDR3 DNA reads TGTGCCAGCAGGCAGACAGGGTCTTCTGGAAACACCATATATTTT. The chain employs TRBV2 and TRBJ1-3, with 7 nucleotides matching TRBD1. CDR1 and CDR2 from the germline V gene are SNHLY and FYNNEI. The trim removed 6 bases at V and 1 base at J, leaving 6 bases unmatched. The CDR3 is 15 amino acids. Full variable domain (outside the CDR3, taken from reference TRBV2 and TRBJ1-3): EPEVTQTPSHQVTQMGQEVILRCVPISNHLYFYWYRQILGQKVEFLVSFYNNEISEKSEIFDDQFSVERPDGSNFTLKIRSTKLEDSAMYFCASRQTGSSGNTIYFGEGSWLTVV.

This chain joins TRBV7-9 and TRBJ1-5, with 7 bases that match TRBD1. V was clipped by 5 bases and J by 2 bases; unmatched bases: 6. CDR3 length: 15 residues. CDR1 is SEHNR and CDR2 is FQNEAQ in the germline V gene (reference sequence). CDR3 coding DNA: TGTGCCAGCAGCCGCGACAGGGTGGGCAATCAGCCCCAGCATTTT. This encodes CASSRDRVGNQPQHF. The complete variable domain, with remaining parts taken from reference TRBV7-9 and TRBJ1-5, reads DTGVSQNPRHKITKRGQNVTFRCDPISEHNRLYWYRQTLGQGPEFLTYFQNEAQLEKSRLLSDRFSAERPKGSFSTLEIQRTEQGDSAMYLCASSRDRVGNQPQHFGDGTRLSIL.